This TCR beta chain came from a study of control samples from healthy donors and cancer patients. The repertoire was sequenced with immunoSEQ multiplex PCR; TCRdb's copy has only in-frame clones and lacks some. Of around 100,000 clones in the sample, approximately 92% were seen once. Sequencing was done on a sample of blood. The origin of this receptor is a human donor in good health. The donor label of this sample is uncertain.

CDR3 region: CASSEMGWTEAFF. In DNA form, the CDR3 reads TGTGCCAGCAGTGAAATGGGGTGGACTGAAGCTTTCTTT. The J gene is TRBJ1-1, the V gene TRBV25-1; D is uncertain. Deletions cut 2 bases from V and 5 bases from J, with 9 bases between. Looked up from germline, CDR1 is MGHDK and CDR2 is SYGVNS. This CDR3 has 13 residues.